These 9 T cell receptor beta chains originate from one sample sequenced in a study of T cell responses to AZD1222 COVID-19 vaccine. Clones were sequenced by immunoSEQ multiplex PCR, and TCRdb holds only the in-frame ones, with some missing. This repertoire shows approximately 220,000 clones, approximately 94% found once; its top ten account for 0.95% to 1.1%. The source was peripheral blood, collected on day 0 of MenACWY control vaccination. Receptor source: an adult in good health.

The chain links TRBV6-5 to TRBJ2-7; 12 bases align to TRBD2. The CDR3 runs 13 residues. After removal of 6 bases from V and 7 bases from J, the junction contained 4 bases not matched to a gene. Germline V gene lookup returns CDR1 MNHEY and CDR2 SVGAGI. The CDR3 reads CASRTSGGLEQYF. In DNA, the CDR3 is TGTGCCAGCAGAACTAGCGGGGGGTTAGAGCAGTACTTC.

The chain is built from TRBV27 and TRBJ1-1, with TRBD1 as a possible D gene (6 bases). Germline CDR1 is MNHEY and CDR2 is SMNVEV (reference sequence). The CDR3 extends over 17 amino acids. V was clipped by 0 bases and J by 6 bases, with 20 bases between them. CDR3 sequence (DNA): TGTGCCAGCAGTTTATCGGGGCGCGGGGTCGACAGGCCTGAAGCTTTCTTT. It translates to CASSLSGRGVDRPEAFF.

CDR3 residues: CASSEPVSGNTIYF. CDR3 nucleotides: TGTGCCAGCAGTGAACCGGTTTCTGGAAACACCATATATTTT. The rearrangement uses TRBV6-1 and TRBJ1-3; D call uncertain. The CDR3 length is 14 residues. The germline gives CDR1 MNHNS, CDR2 SASEGT. V was clipped by 2 bases and J by 1 base, with 6 bases between them.

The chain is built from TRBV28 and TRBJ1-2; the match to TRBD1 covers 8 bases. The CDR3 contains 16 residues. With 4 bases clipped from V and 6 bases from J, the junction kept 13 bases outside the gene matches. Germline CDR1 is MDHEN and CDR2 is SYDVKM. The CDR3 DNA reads TGTGCCAGCAGTTCGGCAGGGGGCCCGCGTGGGAATGGCTACACCTTC. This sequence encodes CASSSAGGPRGNGYTF.

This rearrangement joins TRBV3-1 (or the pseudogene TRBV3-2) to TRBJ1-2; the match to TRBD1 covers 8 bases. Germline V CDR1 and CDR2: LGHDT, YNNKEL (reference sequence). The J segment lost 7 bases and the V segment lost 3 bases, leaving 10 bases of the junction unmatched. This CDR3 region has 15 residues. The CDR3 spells CASSQGQGAPGGYTF. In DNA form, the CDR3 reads TGTGCCAGCAGCCAGGGGCAGGGGGCGCCCGGTGGCTACACCTTC.

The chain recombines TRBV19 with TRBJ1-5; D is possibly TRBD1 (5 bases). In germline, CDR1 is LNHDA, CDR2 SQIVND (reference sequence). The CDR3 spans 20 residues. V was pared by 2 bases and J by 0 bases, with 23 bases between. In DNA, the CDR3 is TGTGCCAGTAGTATAAAGGGGACCGGCTTGACAGATTATAGCAATCAGCCCCAGCATTTT. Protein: CASSIKGTGLTDYSNQPQHF.

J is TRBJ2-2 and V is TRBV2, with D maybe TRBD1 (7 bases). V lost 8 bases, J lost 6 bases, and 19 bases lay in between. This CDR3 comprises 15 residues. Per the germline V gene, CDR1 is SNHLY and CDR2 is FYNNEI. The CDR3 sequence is CASGRRGPDAGELFF. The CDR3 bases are TGTGCCAGCGGTCGGAGGGGGCCTGATGCCGGGGAGCTGTTTTTT.

Here the CDR3 DNA reads TGTGCCAGCAAGGCCGGGACAGGGAACACTGAAGCTTTCTTT. As protein: CASKAGTGNTEAFF. The chain joins TRBV6-5 to TRBJ1-1; TRBD1 aligns across 8 bases. The CDR3 runs 14 residues. V was clipped by 7 bases and J by 1 base; unmatched bases: 5. The germline gives CDR1 MNHEY, CDR2 SVGAGI.

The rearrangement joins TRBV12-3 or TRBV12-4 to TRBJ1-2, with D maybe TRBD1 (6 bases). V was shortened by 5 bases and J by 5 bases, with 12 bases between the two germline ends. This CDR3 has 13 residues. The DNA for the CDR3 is TGTGCCAGCAGTACTACAGGGTCTTATGGCTACACCTTC. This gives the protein CASSTTGSYGYTF.